A single TCR beta chain is shown here with its context. It lacks a known antigen. No base-level quality is on record; no much larger clone is a single base apart. This sample was taken from a study of OX40 agonist ivuxolimab in advanced cancers. Background on the whole study: Ivuxolimab was an agonistic, fully human IgG2 monoclonal antibody directed against OX40 (CD134), a costimulatory receptor. Intravenous ivuxolimab was administered to patients every 2 weeks at six dose levels: 0.01, 0.1, 0.3, 1.5, 3 and 10 mg/kg. Among the 50 to 55 dose-escalation patients, about 19 had hepatocellular carcinoma, approximately 15 melanoma, 9 renal cell carcinoma and 9 head and neck cancer. The dose-escalation cohort was roughly 87% male with a mean age of approximately 60 years, ranging from roughly 20 to 85. Prior anti-PD-1, anti-PD-L1 or anti-CTLA-4 therapy was permitted, and checkpoint inhibitors had been received by roughly 42% of dose-escalation patients. Three dose-escalation patients achieved partial responses, one with hepatocellular carcinoma and two with cutaneous melanoma. Peripheral TCRbeta sequencing aimed to test whether ivuxolimab altered TCR sequence diversity and caused clonal T-cell expansion. The monotherapy dose-escalation portion (N of about 52 patients) of the phase I ivuxolimab trial is reported in the paper. Study-level results and caveats: Partial responders in the 0.1-3.0 mg/kg groups had among the lowest normalized peripheral clonal expansion, especially among CD8+ T cells. Low levels of normalized T-cell clonal expansion were also seen in some patients who did not respond. At doses from 0.1 to 3.0 mg/kg, clonal expansion was seen in both CD4+ and CD8+ blood T cells between baseline and week 6. After ivuxolimab, more expanded clones were found on average in CD8+ T cells than in CD4+ T cells. The antigen specificity of the peripheral T cells that underwent clonal expansion was not determined.

CDR1 and CDR2 are drawn from the germline V gene: SGHVS, FQNEAQ. From V the trimming removes 4 bases and from J it removes 1 base, while the gene matches leave 8 bases of the junction unaccounted for. Counted from cysteine to phenylalanine, this CDR3 has 16 amino acids. The only DNA kept is the CDR3, 48 bases in frame from the first base. Patients with autoimmune disease history or receiving systemic immunosuppression were excluded from the trial. Peripheral blood for TCR sequencing was drawn from every dose cohort at baseline, at cycle 4 day 1 and at cycle 7 day 1. The samples were taken from a phase I, first-in-human, multicenter, open-label dose-escalation trial of ivuxolimab. Adults with locally advanced or metastatic head and neck squamous cell, hepatocellular, melanoma or renal cell carcinoma were enrolled in the trial. CD4+ and CD8+ T cells were sorted separately from peripheral blood before TCR sequencing.

Genomic DNA was isolated from the sorted cells so that the TCRbeta CDR3 region could be sequenced. The immunoSEQ Assay was used for sequencing of TCRbeta CDR3 regions. Entries here come from immuneACCESS through TCRdb and include only in-frame sequences with V and J called. Some clones fail to appear in such tables; in the studies checked, an unresolved V gene covers under half of the shortfall, and the cause of the remainder is unknown. Here the sample has approximately 40,000 clones; roughly four fifths occur a single time. Of the sample, under 25% is held by the ten largest clones. Sequenced here: CD4+ or CD8+ T cells sorted from blood, sampled in a trial of the OX40 agonist ivuxolimab. The receptor was derived from an adult with an advanced solid tumor such as melanoma, head and neck, liver or kidney cancer. The chain couples TRBV7-8 to TRBJ1-2, and TRBD1 matches 8 of the central bases. The CDR3 here reads CASSSKLTGDNYGYTF. The nucleotide sequence is given as TGTGCCAGCAGCTCCAAATTGACAGGGGATAACTATGGCTACACCTTC.